This TCR beta chain was retrieved from a study of cytomegalovirus exposure and HLA in healthy donors (dated by TCRdb to the late 2010s). As for the study more broadly: In an earlier analysis of several hundred of the donors, about 260 Gb of sequence data and some 120 million unique TCR beta sequences from 180 million or so T cells were reported. Genome-wide SNP genotypes for about 65% of the 666 donors were used in a later genetic analysis, which treated that subset as a discovery cohort. Every discovery cohort repertoire had been produced on one sequencing platform. The T cell repertoires of several hundred subjects were profiled by immunosequencing and related to cytomegalovirus serostatus. Along with the roughly 670-subject first cohort, a separate validation cohort of 120 different subjects was used. Donor age, sex, ethnicity and CMV serostatus were compiled alongside the repertoire data. To predict cytomegalovirus infection status, the study brought together high-throughput TCR immunosequencing, statistical association of individual TCRs with disease status, and machine learning. The study was designed to test whether signatures of past pathogen exposure could be identified by cataloging public T cell receptors. To study patterns of TCR occurrence, a later analysis re-analyzed previously published TCR beta repertoires from 600 to 750 donors and added high-resolution HLA genotyping. In the later analysis, no new phenotypic data were used to find candidate immune exposures; instead, reliance was placed on TCR beta sequences and their occurrence across donors. An earlier analysis of 587 of the donors applied high-throughput TCR beta sequencing to assess whether each TCR beta V gene segment acted as functional or pseudogenic. A few DR-DQ haplotypes were treated as single units for association and clustering because of strong linkage in the cohort. Among some 400 genotyped donors of the cohort, an average of roughly 230,000 unique TCR beta nucleotide sequences was sequenced per donor, of which 15% to 20% were non-productive. Among the roughly 370 genotyped donors, approximately 76% belonged to the genetic ancestry cluster associated with self-reported Caucasian donors. Class I and class II HLA loci were covered by the typing at four-digit resolution. An early release that covered about 600 HLA-typed donors contained approximately 300 gigabases of sequencing data and about 84 million unique TCR sequences. Typing coverage varied by locus: roughly 629-630 donors for A, B, C, DRB1 and DQB1; under 550 for DQA1; about 590 for DPA1; under 490 for DPB1. Overall results and qualifications from the work: A few of the identified cytomegalovirus-associated TCR beta chains were confirmed in vitro to be specific for cytomegalovirus antigens. In a later analysis, TCR association rates were found to vary across HLA loci, with the most associated TCRs seen for DRB1 alleles and the fewest for HLA-C alleles. In a later analysis, several top co-occurrence clusters were reported to appear linked to parvovirus B19, influenza, CMV and Epstein-Barr virus. Because HLA typing was unavailable for some donors at each locus, only the typed subset was used in association tests. The study gave a list of about 150 TCR beta chains associated with cytomegalovirus. Linkage disequilibrium might explain the correlated functional status among segregating V segments, but an unknown experimental factor could not be excluded. A further reported finding was that TCR beta sequences accurately predicted the HLA-A and HLA-B alleles for most subjects in the first cohort. The cohort was sequenced for TCR beta chains only, and without alpha or paired-chain data the features that could be detected were limited. A later genetic analysis associated a missense DCLRE1C variant with V-gene and J-gene trimming of TCR beta chains, and an independent cohort replicated the association. According to the authors, the approach could potentially be generalized to other disease states and immunological phenotypes. Most TCR sequences were seen in very few donors, while some public TCRs were found in many individuals. Compared with equally common non-associated chains, HLA-associated TCR beta chains in a later analysis were more clonally expanded and had lower generation probabilities. CMV serostatus was the only immune exposure information available for the cohort. The classifier was reported to diagnose cytomegalovirus status with high specificity and sensitivity in both the original cohort and the validation cohort. Some IMGT-functional V segments, including TRBV6-2 and TRBV6-3, could not be distinguished by the 87-base-pair reads and were therefore excluded. A later analysis associated about 18,000 TCR beta sequences with specific HLA alleles at a false discovery rate of 0.05. According to a later analysis, most CMV-associated TCR beta chains appeared to be HLA-restricted, and the HLA associations seemed to be driven largely by CMV exposure. A cluster of highly shared sequence variants was judged likely to be a technical artifact of the sequencing pipeline. Compared with the 666-donor mean, donors in an Asian-associated ancestry cluster had fewer N-insertions in productive TCRs, according to a later genetic analysis. Sequencing depth was assumed to be roughly uniform across donors in the presence/absence analyses, though that assumption may not hold. When HLA alleles, especially DR and DQ, strongly co-occurred, attributing TCR associations to individual alleles was difficult. Because counts were too low, seventeen rarely observed V segments, including chromosome 9 orphons, were excluded from the earlier analysis of fewer than 650 of the donors. An earlier analysis of approximately 600 of the donors showed that most TCR beta V segments appeared in productive rearrangements either about 90% or about 30% of the time, which broadly matched IMGT annotations.

Receptor amplification or capture employed the immunoSEQ multiplex PCR assay. The multiplex PCR relied on a mix of 60 forward primers for TCR Vbeta segments and 13 reverse primers for TCR Jbeta segments. The CDR3 region of rearranged TCR beta genes was amplified from genomic DNA by a multiplex PCR assay. On the Illumina HiSeq System, the amplified TCR beta libraries were sequenced as 87-base-pair reads. As for how the authors treated the data: A later analysis tallied tens of millions of unique TCR beta chains across the 700 or so repertoires, and approximately 11 million of those chains were shared by two or more donors. Raw reads were error-corrected and collapsed into unique sequences with a nearest-neighbor algorithm that merged closely related sequences to remove PCR and sequencing errors. Alignment of CDR3 sequences to IMGT reference sequences was used to assign V, D and J gene segments. For a sequence to be retained, a match of at least six nucleotides was required to both a V gene segment and a J gene segment. A rearrangement was called productive if the CDR3 had no stop codons and remained in frame with V and J, and every other rearrangement was called non-productive. CDR3 was defined by IMGT convention, running from the second conserved V-encoded cysteine to the conserved J-encoded phenylalanine. Sequences without an unambiguous match to a single V gene segment were excluded from the earlier analysis of several hundred of the donors. An earlier analysis of about 600 of the donors called V segments functional above 56.7% productive rearrangements and segregating when the between-donor standard deviation exceeded 5%. A statistical classification framework was built to diagnose cytomegalovirus status from the catalog of TCR beta chain sequences. In a later analysis, V and J genes were assigned by comparing TCR nucleotide sequences against IMGT/GENE-DB human TR gene sequences. Using the TCRdist pipeline, a later analysis assigned CDR3 sequences along with most-parsimonious VDJ recombination scenarios. In a later analysis, every TCR beta chain was defined by the combination of its CDR3 amino acid sequence and its V-gene family, and reads without a unique V-gene family were dropped. To address suspected cross-contamination and a sequencing artifact, a later analysis removed a few hundred highly shared, low-generation-probability nucleotide sequences. A later analysis calculated a clonal expansion index for each public chain from normalized within-repertoire ranks of inferred template counts. A later analysis computed generation probabilities with a VDJ recombination model fitted to out-of-frame rearrangements, and checked the results against IGoR. A later analysis scored TCR-TCR, TCR-HLA and TCR-CMV co-occurrence with hypergeometric tests, applying a repertoire-size bias correction to TCR pairs. In a later analysis, false discovery rates were estimated by permuting HLA or CMV assignments 20 times. In a later analysis, co-occurring TCRs were grouped with DBSCAN, and TCRdist sequence similarity was added when clustering was performed within HLA-allele-positive subsets. For co-occurrence clustering, repertoires with fewer than 30,000 or more than 120,000 public chains were excluded, along with a handful of repertoires with anomalous nucleotide sharing. TCRdb provides this immuneACCESS table in a form limited to in-frame rearrangements. Some clones are lacking; in checked studies, under half of them reflect an unresolved V gene, and why the rest are absent is not known. V and J calls and clone size follow that table, whereas D and trimming were derived from the DNA. This sample lists some 190,000 clones; 77% were detected once. The ten largest clones add up to approximately 1.3% of the sample.

In regard to this clone: What antigen it recognizes has not been identified. No much larger clonotype is one base removed from it; base qualities were not supplied.

Trimming leaves V shorter by 5 bases and J shorter by 0 bases, with the junction holding 1 base beyond the gene matches. Looking up the germline V gene (reference sequence) yields CDR1 MNHEY and CDR2 SMNVEV. CDR3 length: 14 amino acids, cysteine to phenylalanine. Only the CDR3 DNA is retained, 42 bases long and in frame from the first base. The cohort was made up of several hundred healthy bone marrow donors. At the time of sampling, every cohort member was nominally healthy, though immune exposures that went unrecorded were likely present. The donor tested CMV seronegative and was one of the 352 seronegative cohort members. A peripheral blood sample was provided by each donor, and peripheral blood mononuclear cells were used for TCR beta sequencing. The Qiagen DNeasy Blood Extraction Kit was used to extract genomic DNA from the blood cell samples.

Input material: PBMCs. The chain is made from TRBV27 and TRBJ2-7, with TRBD1 matching 10 junction bases. This clonotype was obtained from a man between 18 and 29 years old in good health and CMV-seronegative. The base sequence is TGTGCCAGCAGTAGGACAGGGGGCTCCTACGAGCAGTACTTC. Its translation reads: CASSRTGGSYEQYF.